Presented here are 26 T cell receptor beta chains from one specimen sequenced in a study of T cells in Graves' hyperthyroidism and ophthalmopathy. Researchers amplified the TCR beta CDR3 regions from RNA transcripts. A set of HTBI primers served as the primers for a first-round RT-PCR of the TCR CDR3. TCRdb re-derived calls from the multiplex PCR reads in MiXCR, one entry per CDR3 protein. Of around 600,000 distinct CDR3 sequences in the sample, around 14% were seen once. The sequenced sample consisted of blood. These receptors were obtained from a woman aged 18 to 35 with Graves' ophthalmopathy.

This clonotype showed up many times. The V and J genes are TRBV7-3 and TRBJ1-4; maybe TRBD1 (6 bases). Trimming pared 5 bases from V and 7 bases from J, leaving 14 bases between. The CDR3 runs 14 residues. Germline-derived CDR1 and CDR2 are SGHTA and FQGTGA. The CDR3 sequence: CASSAGGLGEKLFF. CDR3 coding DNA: TGTGCCAGCAGCGCCGGGGGGCTCGGTGAAAAACTGTTTTTT. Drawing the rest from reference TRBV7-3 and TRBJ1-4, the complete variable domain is GAGVSQTPSNKVTEKGKYVELRCDPISGHTALYWYRQSLGQGPEFLIYFQGTGAADDSGLPNDRFFAVRPEGSVSTLKIQRTERGDSAVYLCASSAGGLGEKLFFGSGTQLSVL.

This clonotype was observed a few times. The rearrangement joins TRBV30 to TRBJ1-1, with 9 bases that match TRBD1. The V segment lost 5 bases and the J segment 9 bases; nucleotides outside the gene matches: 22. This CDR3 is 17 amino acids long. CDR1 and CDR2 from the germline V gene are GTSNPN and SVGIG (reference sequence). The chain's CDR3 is CAWRTGTGSSMTKKAFF. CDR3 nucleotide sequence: TGTGCCTGGCGAACCGGGACAGGGTCCTCCATGACGAAGAAAGCTTTCTTT.

The CDR3 region has the DNA TGTGCCAGTAAGGGCAGCAGGAATTCACCCCTCCACTTT. Its protein is CASKGSRNSPLHF. J is TRBJ1-6 and V is TRBV19; no firm D call. This CDR3 is built from 13 residues. Per the germline V gene, CDR1 is LNHDA and CDR2 is SQIVND (reference sequence). V shed 7 bases and J shed 7 bases, with 11 bases lying between them. Supplemented by reference TRBV19 and TRBJ1-6, the full variable domain reads DGGITQSPKYLFRKEGQNVTLSCEQNLNHDAMYWYRQDPGQGLRLIYYSQIVNDFQKGDIAEGYSVSREKKESFPLTVTSAQKNPTAFYLCASKGSRNSPLHFGNGTRLTVT.

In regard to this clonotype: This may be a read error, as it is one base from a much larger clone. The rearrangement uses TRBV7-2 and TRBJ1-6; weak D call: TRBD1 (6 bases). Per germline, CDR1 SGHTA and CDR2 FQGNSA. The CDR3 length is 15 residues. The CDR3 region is CASSPRGPFNSPPHF. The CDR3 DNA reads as TGTGCCAGCAGCCCCCGGGGGCCTTTTAATTCACCCCCCCACTTT.

The CDR3 region has the DNA TGCAGTGCCGGACAGGGGGGATCCTACGAGCAGTACTTC. Protein product: CSAGQGGSYEQYF. The chain is built from TRBV20-1 and TRBJ2-7, with 10 bases identical to TRBD1. The CDR3 is 13 residues long. Trimming removed 6 bases from V and 1 base from J; junction bases left unmatched: 3. Per germline, CDR1 DFQATT and CDR2 SNEGSKA (reference sequence).

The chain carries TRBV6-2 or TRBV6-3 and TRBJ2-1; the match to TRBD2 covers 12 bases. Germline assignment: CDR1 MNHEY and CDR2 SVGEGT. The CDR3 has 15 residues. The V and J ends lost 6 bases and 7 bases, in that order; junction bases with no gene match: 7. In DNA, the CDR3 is TGTGCCAGCAGCCTACTAGCGGGAGGAAAGAATGAGCAGTTCTTC. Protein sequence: CASSLLAGGKNEQFF.

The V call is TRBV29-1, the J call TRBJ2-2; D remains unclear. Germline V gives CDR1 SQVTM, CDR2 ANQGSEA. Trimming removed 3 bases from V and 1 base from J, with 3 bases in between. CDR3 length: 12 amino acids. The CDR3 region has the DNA TGCAGCGTTGAGAGGAACACCGGGGAGCTGTTTTTT. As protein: CSVERNTGELFF.

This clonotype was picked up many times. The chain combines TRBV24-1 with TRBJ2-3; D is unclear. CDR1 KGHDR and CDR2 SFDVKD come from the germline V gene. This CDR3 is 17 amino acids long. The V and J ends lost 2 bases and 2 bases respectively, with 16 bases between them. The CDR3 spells CATSDSTVGVYTDTQYF. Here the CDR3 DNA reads TGTGCCACCAGTGATTCCACCGTTGGGGTTTACACAGATACGCAGTATTTT.

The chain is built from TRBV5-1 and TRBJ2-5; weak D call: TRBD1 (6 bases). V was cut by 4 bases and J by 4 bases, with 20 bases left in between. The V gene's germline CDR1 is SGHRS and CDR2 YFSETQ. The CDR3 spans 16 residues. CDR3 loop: CASSQDSAGARETQYF. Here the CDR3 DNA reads TGCGCCAGCAGCCAAGATTCGGCAGGGGCGCGAGAGACCCAGTACTTC.

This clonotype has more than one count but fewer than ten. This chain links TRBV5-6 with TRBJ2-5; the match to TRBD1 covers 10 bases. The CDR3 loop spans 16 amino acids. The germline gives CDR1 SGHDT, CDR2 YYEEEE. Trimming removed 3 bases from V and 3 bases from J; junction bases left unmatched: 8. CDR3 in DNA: TGTGCCAGCAGCTGGGGACAGGGGAAGCTCAAAGAGACCCAGTACTTC. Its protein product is CASSWGQGKLKETQYF.

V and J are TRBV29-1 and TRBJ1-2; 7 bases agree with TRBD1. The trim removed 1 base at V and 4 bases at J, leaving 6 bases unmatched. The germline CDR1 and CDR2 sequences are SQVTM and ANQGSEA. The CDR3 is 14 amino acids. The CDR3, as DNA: TGCAGCGTTGAAGCAGGGGGGGCGTTCTATGGCTACACCTTC. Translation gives CSVEAGGAFYGYTF.

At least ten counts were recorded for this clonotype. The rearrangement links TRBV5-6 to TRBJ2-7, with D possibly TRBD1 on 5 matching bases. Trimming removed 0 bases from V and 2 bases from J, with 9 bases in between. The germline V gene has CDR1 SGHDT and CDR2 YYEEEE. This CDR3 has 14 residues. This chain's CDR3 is CASSLAGHPYEQYF. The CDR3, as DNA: TGTGCCAGCAGCTTGGCAGGGCACCCCTACGAGCAGTACTTC. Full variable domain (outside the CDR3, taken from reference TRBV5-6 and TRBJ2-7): DAGVTQSPTHLIKTRGQQVTLRCSPKSGHDTVSWYQQALGQGPQFIFQYYEEEERQRGNFPDRFSGHQFPNYSSELNVNALLLGDSALYLCASSLAGHPYEQYFGPGTRLTVT.

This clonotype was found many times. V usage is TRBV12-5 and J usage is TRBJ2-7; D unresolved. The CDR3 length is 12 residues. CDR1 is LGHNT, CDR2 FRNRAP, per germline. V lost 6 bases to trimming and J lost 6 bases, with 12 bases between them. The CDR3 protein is CASGTLGREQYF. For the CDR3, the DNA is TGTGCTAGTGGGACCCTCGGGCGCGAGCAGTACTTC.

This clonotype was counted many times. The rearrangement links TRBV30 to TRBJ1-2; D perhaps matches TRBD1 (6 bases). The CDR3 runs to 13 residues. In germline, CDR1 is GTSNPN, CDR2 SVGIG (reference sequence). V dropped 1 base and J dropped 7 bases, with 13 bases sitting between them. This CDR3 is CAWSGSGAPGYTF. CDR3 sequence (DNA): TGTGCCTGGAGTGGGTCAGGGGCGCCTGGCTACACCTTC.

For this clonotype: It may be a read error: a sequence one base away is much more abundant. CDR3 sequence reads: CASSLGTGSPYINSPLHF. The CDR3 DNA follows: TGTGCCAGCAGTTTGGGAACAGGGAGCCCCTACATAAATTCACCCCTCCACTTT. This chain connects TRBV12-3 or TRBV12-4 to TRBJ1-6; tentative D call: TRBD1 (6 bases). The V end lost 3 bases, the J end lost 7 bases, and 22 bases lay between the germline ends. This CDR3 region has 18 residues.

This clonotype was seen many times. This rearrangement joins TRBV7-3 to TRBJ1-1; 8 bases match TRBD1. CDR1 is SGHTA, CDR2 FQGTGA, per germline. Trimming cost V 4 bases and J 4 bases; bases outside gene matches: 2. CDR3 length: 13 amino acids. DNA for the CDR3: TGTGCCAGCAGCTCGGACAGGGCCACTGAAGCTTTCTTT. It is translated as CASSSDRATEAFF.

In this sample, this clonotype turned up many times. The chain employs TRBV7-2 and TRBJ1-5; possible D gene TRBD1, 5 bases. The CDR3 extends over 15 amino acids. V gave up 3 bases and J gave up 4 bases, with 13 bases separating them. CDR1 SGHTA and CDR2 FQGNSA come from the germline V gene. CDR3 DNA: TGTGCCAGCAGCTTCGGCCAGGGTATGAATCAGCCCCAGCATTTT. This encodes CASSFGQGMNQPQHF.

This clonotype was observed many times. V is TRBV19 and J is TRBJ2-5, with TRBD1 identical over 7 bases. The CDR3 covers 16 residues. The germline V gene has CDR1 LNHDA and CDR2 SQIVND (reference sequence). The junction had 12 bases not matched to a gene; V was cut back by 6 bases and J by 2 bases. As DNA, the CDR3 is TGTGCCAGTAGCCCTATCCCCGGGACAGCGCAAGAGACCCAGTACTTC. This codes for CASSPIPGTAQETQYF.

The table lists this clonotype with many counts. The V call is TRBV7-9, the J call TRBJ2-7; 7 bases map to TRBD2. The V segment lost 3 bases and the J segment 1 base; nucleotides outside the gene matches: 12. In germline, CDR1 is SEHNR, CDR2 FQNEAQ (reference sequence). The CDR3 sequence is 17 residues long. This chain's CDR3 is CASSLGTGGGPSYEQYF. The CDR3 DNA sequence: TGTGCCAGCAGCTTGGGTACCGGGGGAGGGCCTTCCTACGAGCAGTACTTC.

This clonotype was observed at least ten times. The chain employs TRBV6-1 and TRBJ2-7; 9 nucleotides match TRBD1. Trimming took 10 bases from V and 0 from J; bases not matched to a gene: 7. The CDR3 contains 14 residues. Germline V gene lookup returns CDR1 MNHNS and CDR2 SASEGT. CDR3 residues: CAISQGAFSYEQYF. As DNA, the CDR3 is TGTGCCATATCACAGGGGGCATTCTCCTACGAGCAGTACTTC.

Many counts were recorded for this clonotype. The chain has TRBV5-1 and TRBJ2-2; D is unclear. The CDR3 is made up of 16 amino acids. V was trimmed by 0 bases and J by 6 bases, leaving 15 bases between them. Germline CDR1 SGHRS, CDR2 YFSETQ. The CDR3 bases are TGCGCCAGCAGCTTGGCCTCGGACCACTCCGCCGGGGAGCTGTTTTTT. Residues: CASSLASDHSAGELFF.

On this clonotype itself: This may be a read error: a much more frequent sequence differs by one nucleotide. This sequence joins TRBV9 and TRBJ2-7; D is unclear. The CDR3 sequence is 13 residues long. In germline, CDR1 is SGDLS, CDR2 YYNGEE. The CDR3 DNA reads TGTGCCGGCAGCGCTCAAAACTCCTACGAGCAGTACTTC. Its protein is CAGSAQNSYEQYF.

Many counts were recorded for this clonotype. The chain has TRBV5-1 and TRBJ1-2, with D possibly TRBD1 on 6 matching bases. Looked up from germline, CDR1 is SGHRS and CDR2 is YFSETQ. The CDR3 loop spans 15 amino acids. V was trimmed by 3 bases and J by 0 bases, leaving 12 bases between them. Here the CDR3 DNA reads TGCGCCAGCAGCTGGGACATAGGAGCTAACTATGGCTACACCTTC. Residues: CASSWDIGANYGYTF.

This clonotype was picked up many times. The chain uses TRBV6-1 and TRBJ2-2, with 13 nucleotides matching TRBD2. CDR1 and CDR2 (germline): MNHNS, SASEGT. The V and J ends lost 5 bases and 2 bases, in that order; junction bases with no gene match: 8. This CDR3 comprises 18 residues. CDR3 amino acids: CASSYSWTSGSNTGELFF. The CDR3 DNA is TGTGCCAGCAGTTACTCTTGGACTAGCGGGAGCAACACCGGGGAGCTGTTTTTT.

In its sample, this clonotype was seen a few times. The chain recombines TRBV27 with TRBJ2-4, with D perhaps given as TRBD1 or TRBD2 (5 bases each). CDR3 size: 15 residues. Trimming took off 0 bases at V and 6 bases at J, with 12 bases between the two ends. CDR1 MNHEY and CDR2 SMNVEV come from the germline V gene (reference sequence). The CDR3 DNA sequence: TGTGCCAGCAGTTTATCCAGAGAGGGGAGAAACATTCAGTACTTC. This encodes CASSLSREGRNIQYF.

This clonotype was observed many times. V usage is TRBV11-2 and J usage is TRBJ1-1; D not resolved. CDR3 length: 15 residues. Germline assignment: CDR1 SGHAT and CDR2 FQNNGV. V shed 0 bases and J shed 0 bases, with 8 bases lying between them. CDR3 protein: CASSLERLLNTEAFF. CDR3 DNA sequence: TGTGCCAGCAGCTTAGAAAGGCTTTTGAACACTGAAGCTTTCTTT.